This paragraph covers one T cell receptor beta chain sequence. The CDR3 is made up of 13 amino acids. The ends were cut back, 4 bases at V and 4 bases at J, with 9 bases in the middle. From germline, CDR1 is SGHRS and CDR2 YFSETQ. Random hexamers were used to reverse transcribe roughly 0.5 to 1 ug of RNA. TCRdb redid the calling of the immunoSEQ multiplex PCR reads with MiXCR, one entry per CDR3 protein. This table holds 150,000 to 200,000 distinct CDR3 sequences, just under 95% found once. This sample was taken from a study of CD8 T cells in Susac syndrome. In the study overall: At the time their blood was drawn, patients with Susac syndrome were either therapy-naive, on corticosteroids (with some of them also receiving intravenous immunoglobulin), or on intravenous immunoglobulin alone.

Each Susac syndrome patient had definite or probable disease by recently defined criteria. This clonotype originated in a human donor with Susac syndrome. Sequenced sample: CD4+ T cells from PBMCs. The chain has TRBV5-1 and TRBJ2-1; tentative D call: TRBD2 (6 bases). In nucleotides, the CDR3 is TGCGCCAGCAGCCCCGGGAGTTACAATGAGCAGTTCTTC. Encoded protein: CASSPGSYNEQFF.